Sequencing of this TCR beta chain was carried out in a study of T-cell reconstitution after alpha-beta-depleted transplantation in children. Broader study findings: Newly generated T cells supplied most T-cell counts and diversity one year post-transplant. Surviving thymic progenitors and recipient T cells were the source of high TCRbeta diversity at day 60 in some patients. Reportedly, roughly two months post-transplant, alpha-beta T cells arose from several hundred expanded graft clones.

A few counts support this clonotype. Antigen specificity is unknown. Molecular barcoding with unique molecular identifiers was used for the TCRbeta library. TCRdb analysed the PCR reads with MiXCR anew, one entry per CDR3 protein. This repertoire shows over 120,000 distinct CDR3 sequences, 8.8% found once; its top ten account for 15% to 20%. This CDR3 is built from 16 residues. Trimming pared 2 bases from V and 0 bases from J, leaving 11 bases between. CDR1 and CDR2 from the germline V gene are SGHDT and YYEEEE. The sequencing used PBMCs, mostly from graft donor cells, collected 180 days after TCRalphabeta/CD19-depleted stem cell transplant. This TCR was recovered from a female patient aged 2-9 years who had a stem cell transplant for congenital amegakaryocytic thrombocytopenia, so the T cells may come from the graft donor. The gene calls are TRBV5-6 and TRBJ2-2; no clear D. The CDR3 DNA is TGTGCCAGCAGCTTTTGGGATTCGGCGAACACCGGGGAGCTGTTTTTT. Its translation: CASSFWDSANTGELFF.